The 12 T cell receptor beta chains below were found in one sample sequenced in a study of technical replicates of blood from a handful of donors (dated by TCRdb to 2016 to 2017). Library preparation was by the immunoSEQ multiplex PCR assay. In its TCRdb copy, this immuneACCESS table keeps in-frame sequences only and misses some clones. Where compared with another copy, unresolved V genes explain less than half of these, and the others have no known cause. The sample contains tens of thousands of clones, about nine tenths of them found a single time. Clones ranked in the top ten supply around 3.9% of the sample. Sequenced input: PBMCs. The source is a human donor in good health. Some clones in this sample may be carry-over from other donors' samples.

V usage is TRBV5-4 and J usage is TRBJ2-3; 11 bases map to TRBD2. Germline V lookup: CDR1 SGHNT, CDR2 YYREEE (reference sequence). The length of the CDR3 is 18 residues. The ends lost 1 base at V and 6 bases at J; junction bases unmatched: 13. The CDR3 coding sequence is TGTGCCAGCAGCTTGACACTAGCGGGAGTGGGCTGGGAGGATACGCAGTATTTT. This gives the protein CASSLTLAGVGWEDTQYF.

CDR3 region: CASSPPGLAVKNIQYF. Written as DNA, the CDR3 is TGTGCCAGCAGTCCTCCGGGACTAGCGGTTAAAAACATTCAGTACTTC. The V gene is TRBV7-2, the J gene TRBJ2-4; 11 bases line up with TRBD2. CDR3 length: 16 residues. In germline, CDR1 is SGHTA, CDR2 FQGNSA. J lost 4 bases, V lost 6 bases, and 8 bases had no gene match. Variable domain in full (rest from reference TRBV7-2 and TRBJ2-4): GAGVSQSPSNKVTEKGKDVELRCDPISGHTALYWYRQSLGQGLEFLIYFQGNSAPDKSGLPSDRFSAERTGGSVSTLTIQRTQQEDSAVYLCASSPPGLAVKNIQYFGAGTRLSVL.

The chain links TRBV7-2 to TRBJ1-2, with TRBD1 matching 9 bases. The CDR3 is 14 residues long. Per germline, CDR1 SGHTA and CDR2 FQGNSA. The V and J ends lost 5 bases and 0 bases, in that order; junction bases with no gene match: 1. This CDR3 reads CASSRDRANYGYTF. The CDR3 coding sequence is TGTGCCAGCAGCCGGGACAGGGCTAACTATGGCTACACCTTC.

The V gene is TRBV18, the J gene TRBJ2-7, with a possible D match to TRBD1 (5 bases). V lost 4 bases, J lost 3 bases, and 13 bases lay in between. Germline CDR1 KGHSH, CDR2 LQKENI. This CDR3 region has 14 residues. The CDR3 DNA reads as TGTGCCAGCTCACTATCGACAGCGAGCTACGAGCAGTACTTC. The encoded protein is CASSLSTASYEQYF.

This clone showed up just once. This chain links TRBV10-3 with TRBJ1-4; 7 positions agree with TRBD1. Germline trimming cut 0 bases from V and 4 bases from J; bases unmatched to any gene: 2. The CDR3 has 15 residues. Germline CDR1 is ENHRY and CDR2 is SYGVKD. CDR3 protein: CAISESTGINEKLFF. CDR3 in DNA: TGTGCCATCAGTGAGTCGACAGGGATTAATGAAAAACTGTTTTTT.

This chain uses TRBV10-3 with TRBJ2-7; D uncertain. Germline V gene sequence: CDR1 ENHRY, CDR2 SYGVKD. The germline V and J ends were trimmed by 0 bases and 1 base, with 7 bases remaining between them. This CDR3 is 14 amino acids long. CDR3 DNA: TGTGCCATCAGTGAGTCCGGCAGGTCCTACGAGCAGTACTTC. Translation gives CAISESGRSYEQYF.

The chain recombines TRBV7-2 with TRBJ2-2, with TRBD1 matching over 8 bases. From germline, CDR1 is SGHTA and CDR2 FQGNSA. After removal of 9 bases from V and 1 base from J, the junction contained 4 bases not matched to a gene. This CDR3 comprises 14 residues. The CDR3 loop reads CASRTGRNTGELFF. The CDR3 DNA reads TGTGCCAGTAGGACAGGGAGGAACACCGGGGAGCTGTTTTTT.

The chain couples TRBV13 to TRBJ2-2; no definite D call. V shed 5 bases and J shed 0 bases, with 10 bases lying between them. In germline, CDR1 is PRHDT, CDR2 FYEKMQ (reference sequence). CDR3 length equals 15 residues. As DNA, the CDR3 is TGTGCCAGCAGCGCAGGCCCTTCGAACACCGGGGAGCTGTTTTTT. Translation: CASSAGPSNTGELFF.

The chain uses TRBV27 and TRBJ2-3; TRBD1 agrees at 7 bases. This CDR3 comprises 15 residues. Germline-derived CDR1 and CDR2 are MNHEY and SMNVEV (reference sequence). V was clipped by 7 bases and J by 1 base; unmatched bases: 8. The CDR3 reads CASTSGDSRTDTQYF. Written as DNA, the CDR3 is TGTGCCAGCACCTCTGGGGACAGCCGCACAGATACGCAGTATTTT.

This clone was seen once. J is TRBJ1-1 and V is TRBV2; no clear D. The CDR3 is 14 amino acids. The germline CDR1 and CDR2 sequences are SNHLY and FYNNEI. Trimming took 2 bases from V and 1 from J, leaving 8 bases between them. The DNA of the CDR3 is TGTGCCAGCAGTGAACTGAACGGGAACACTGAAGCTTTCTTT. This gives the protein CASSELNGNTEAFF. The variable domain in full, completed from reference TRBV2 and TRBJ1-1, reads EPEVTQTPSHQVTQMGQEVILRCVPISNHLYFYWYRQILGQKVEFLVSFYNNEISEKSEIFDDQFSVERPDGSNFTLKIRSTKLEDSAMYFCASSELNGNTEAFFGQGTRLTVV.

CDR3 region: CASSLEGTVNSPLHF. The CDR3 bases are TGTGCCAGCAGCTTAGAGGGGACAGTAAATTCACCCCTCCACTTT. The chain links TRBV7-2 to TRBJ1-6; the match to TRBD1 covers 7 bases. The CDR3 length is 15 residues. Trimming at V came to 1 base and at J to 7 bases, leaving 4 bases not matched to a gene. Germline V gives CDR1 SGHTA, CDR2 FQGNSA.

Only one count was recorded for this clone. The J gene is TRBJ2-1, the V gene TRBV27, with TRBD2 identical over 7 bases. The CDR3 consists of 16 residues. V lost 6 bases to trimming and J lost 4 bases; unmatched junction nucleotides: 12. Germline V gene data show CDR1 as MNHEY and CDR2 as SMNVEV (reference sequence). CDR3 amino acids: CASSGTRSSGYNEQFF. CDR3 bases: TGTGCCAGCAGCGGGACTCGGTCTAGCGGTTACAATGAGCAGTTCTTC.